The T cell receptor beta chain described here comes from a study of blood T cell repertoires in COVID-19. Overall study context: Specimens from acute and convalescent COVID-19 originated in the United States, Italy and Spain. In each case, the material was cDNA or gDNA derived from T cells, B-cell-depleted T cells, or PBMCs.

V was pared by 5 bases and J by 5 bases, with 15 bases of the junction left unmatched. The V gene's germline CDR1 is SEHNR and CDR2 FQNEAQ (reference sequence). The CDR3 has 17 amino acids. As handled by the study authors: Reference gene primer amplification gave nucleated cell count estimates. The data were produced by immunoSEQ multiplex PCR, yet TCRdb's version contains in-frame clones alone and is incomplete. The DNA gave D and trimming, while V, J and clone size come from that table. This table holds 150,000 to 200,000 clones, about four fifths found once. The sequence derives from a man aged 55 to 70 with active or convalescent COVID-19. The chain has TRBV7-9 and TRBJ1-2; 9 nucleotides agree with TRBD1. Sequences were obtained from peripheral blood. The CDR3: CASSRERDREMGYGYTF. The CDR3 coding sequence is TGTGCCAGCAGCCGAGAGCGGGACAGGGAAATGGGGTATGGCTACACCTTC.